A selection of T cell receptor beta chains follows, all from one sample in a study of glioma-infiltrating T cells after dendritic cell vaccination. Some clones are missing from TCRdb's copy, which holds only in-frame ones; the method was immunoSEQ multiplex PCR. The sample carries some 38,000 clones, approximately 84% recorded once. Material: blood, obtained before dendritic cell vaccination. Source of these receptors: a human donor with glioblastoma. The CDR3 runs from the conserved cysteine through the conserved F or W. The D gene is left open where the match is weak. Clone size is not always given. Where it is, it says once, few, many or a class for expanded clones.

clone size	J gene	V gene	D gene	CDR3 DNA	CDR3 protein
once	TRBJ2-1	TRBV6-5	TRBD1	TGTGCCAGCAGTTACTCGTGGACAGGGGGCAATGAGCAGTTCTTC	CASSYSWTGGNEQFF
.	TRBJ2-3	TRBV6-4	.	TGTGCCAGCAGTGACGAGGCCTCTACCGAGTCAGATACGCAGTATTTT	CASSDEASTESDTQYF
.	TRBJ1-5	TRBV30	.	TGTGCCTGGAGTGACGGGATTAATAGCAATCAGCCCCAGCATTTT	CAWSDGINSNQPQHF
.	TRBJ1-2	TRBV5-6	.	TGTGCCAGCAGCCCGGGAAAAAACTATGGCTACACCTTC	CASSPGKNYGYTF
.	TRBJ2-7	TRBV9	.	TGTGCCAGCAGCCCCCGGACAGCTACCTACGAGCAGTACTTC	CASSPRTATYEQYF
.	TRBJ2-1	TRBV27	.	TGTGCCAGCAGTCCCGCTGATCTAGGCGTCCCCCAGTTCTTC	CASSPADLGVPQFF
.	TRBJ1-6	TRBV4-3	.	TGCGCCAGCAGCCAGGCCGGGGGGAGCTCCTATAATTCACCCCTCCACTTT	CASSQAGGSSYNSPLHF
.	TRBJ1-2	TRBV2	TRBD1	TGTGCCAGCAGTGAAGCGCGGACAGGGGTTGGCTACACCTTC	CASSEARTGVGYTF
.	TRBJ2-3	TRBV4-2	TRBD2	TGTGCCAGCAGCCAAGAGTTATTGGGGGGGGGAAACACAGATACGCAGTATTTT	CASSQELLGGGNTDTQYF
.	TRBJ2-5	TRBV11-2	.	TGTGCCAGCCCTAACGCGGGGGCAGGGGAAGGCCAAGAGACCCAGTACTTC	CASPNAGAGEGQETQYF
.	TRBJ1-1	TRBV5-1	.	TGCGCCAGCAGCTTGTCGGGGGGGAACACTGAAGCTTTCTTT	CASSLSGGNTEAFF
once	TRBJ1-4	TRBV2	.	TGTGCCAGCAGTGGTGCACGGACTGCAACTAATGAAAAACTGTTTTTT	CASSGARTATNEKLFF
.	TRBJ2-5	TRBV4-1	TRBD2	TGCGCCAGCAGCCACCCGGGACTAGCGGGGGGGCCCTTCAAGGAGACCCAGTACTTC	CASSHPGLAGGPFKETQYF
once	TRBJ2-2	TRBV12-5	.	TGTGCTAGTGGTTTGGTATCGAGGTTACCCGGGGAGCTGTTTTTT	CASGLVSRLPGELFF
.	TRBJ2-7	TRBV7-2	TRBD2	TGTGCCAGCAGCTTGAGGGACTACCCCTACGAGCAGTACTTC	CASSLRDYPYEQYF
.	TRBJ2-1	TRBV9	TRBD1	TGTGCCAGCAGCTTATTCCCGGACAGGTGGGACAATGAGCAGTTCTTC	CASSLFPDRWDNEQFF